This TCR beta chain stems from a study of cytomegalovirus exposure and HLA in healthy donors. Broader study findings: The authors enumerated over 150 TCR beta chains as linked to cytomegalovirus. Reportedly, diagnosis of cytomegalovirus status by the classifier showed high specificity and sensitivity. Productive status was seen about 90% or about 30% of the time for most TCR beta V segments in an earlier analysis.

This PCR relied on a set of 60 Vbeta primers and 13 Jbeta primers. Here immunoSEQ multiplex PCR was the method, and the copy in TCRdb shows in-frame clones only, minus some. The top ten hold 8.5% to 14% of the sample, which has about 78,000 clones, about three quarters seen once. To note about this clone: Antigen: not known.

This CDR3 is 13 amino acids long. CDR1 is MNHEY, CDR2 SMNVEV, per germline (reference sequence). Trimming left V 2 bases short and J 13 bases short, with 16 bases between. This TCR came from a woman between 35 and 50 years old in good health and CMV-seropositive. The chain recombines TRBV27 with TRBJ2-3; D might be TRBD2 (6 bases). The sample consisted of PBMCs. The CDR3 DNA is TGTGCCAGCAGTTTAGTTGGGCAGACGGGAGAGTATTTT. Translation gives CASSLVGQTGEYF.